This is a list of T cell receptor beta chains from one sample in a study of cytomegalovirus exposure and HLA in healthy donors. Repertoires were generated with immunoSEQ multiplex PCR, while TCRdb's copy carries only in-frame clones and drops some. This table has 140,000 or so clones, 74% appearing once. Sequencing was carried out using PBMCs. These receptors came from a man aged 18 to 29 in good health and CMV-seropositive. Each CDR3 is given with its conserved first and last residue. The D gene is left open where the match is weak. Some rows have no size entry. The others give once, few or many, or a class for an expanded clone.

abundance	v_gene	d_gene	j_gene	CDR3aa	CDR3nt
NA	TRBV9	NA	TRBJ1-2	CASSVGGDGYTF	TGTGCCAGCAGCGTAGGCGGCGATGGCTACACCTTC
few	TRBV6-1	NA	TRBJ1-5	CASSEGGNDQPQHF	TGTGCCAGCAGTGAGGGGGGAAACGATCAGCCCCAGCATTTT
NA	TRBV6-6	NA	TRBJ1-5	CASSYSPDRQPQHF	TGTGCCAGCAGTTACTCCCCAGATCGCCAGCCCCAGCATTTT
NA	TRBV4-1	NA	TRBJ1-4	CASSQDTQANEKLFF	TGCGCCAGCAGCCAAGATACCCAGGCCAATGAAAAACTGTTTTTT
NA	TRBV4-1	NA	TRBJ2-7	CASSPLAGSYEQYF	TGCGCCAGCAGCCCCCTGGCAGGCTCCTACGAGCAGTACTTC
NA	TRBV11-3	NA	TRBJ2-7	CASSLRLRGEQYF	TGTGCCAGCAGCTTAAGGCTTCGAGGCGAGCAGTACTTC
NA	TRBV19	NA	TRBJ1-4	CASRGWDLGSEKLFF	TGTGCCAGTAGGGGCTGGGACTTAGGAAGCGAAAAACTGTTTTTT
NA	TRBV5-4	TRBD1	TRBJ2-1	CASSSLQGAGEQFF	TGTGCCAGCAGCTCTTTACAGGGGGCGGGGGAGCAGTTCTTC
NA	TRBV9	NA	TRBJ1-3	CASSASASSGNTIYF	TGTGCCAGCAGTGCGAGTGCAAGCTCTGGAAACACCATATATTTT
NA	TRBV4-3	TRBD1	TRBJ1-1	CASSQDPGGMGNTEAFF	TGCGCCAGCAGCCAAGACCCAGGGGGCATGGGGAACACTGAAGCTTTCTTT
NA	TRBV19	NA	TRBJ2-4	CASSMAGRDSAKNIQYF	TGTGCCAGTAGTATGGCGGGGCGGGATTCAGCCAAAAACATTCAGTACTTC
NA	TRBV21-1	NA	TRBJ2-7	CASSINRGGAGSAPYEQYF	TGTGCCAGCAGCATAAATCGCGGGGGGGCAGGGTCGGCACCCTACGAGCAGTACTTC
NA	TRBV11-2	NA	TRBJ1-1	CASSLGDTEAFF	TGTGCCAGCAGCTTAGGAGACACTGAAGCTTTCTTT
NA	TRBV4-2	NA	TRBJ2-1	CASSQFRTVYNEQFF	TGTGCCAGCAGCCAATTTAGGACAGTTTACAATGAGCAGTTCTTC
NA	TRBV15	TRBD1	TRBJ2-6	CATSRAITGDARSGANVLTF	TGTGCCACCAGCAGGGCAATTACAGGGGACGCGCGCTCTGGGGCCAACGTCCTGACTTTC
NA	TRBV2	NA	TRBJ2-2	CASIPGAGRGTGELFF	TGTGCCAGCATCCCCGGGGCAGGGCGGGGCACCGGGGAGCTGTTTTTT
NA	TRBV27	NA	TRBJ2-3	CASSLGGHRADTQYF	TGTGCCAGCAGTTTGGGGGGGCACCGGGCAGATACGCAGTATTTT
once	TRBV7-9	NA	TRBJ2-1	CASSLYGWGGSNNEQFF	TGTGCCAGCAGCTTATATGGGTGGGGGGGCTCCAACAATGAGCAGTTCTTC
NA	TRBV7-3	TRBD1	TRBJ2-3	CASSMGQGARDTQYF	TGTGCCAGCAGCATGGGGCAGGGGGCGAGAGATACGCAGTATTTT
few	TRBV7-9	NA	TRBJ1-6	CASSLQGSPLHF	TGTGCCAGCAGCTTACAGGGATCACCCCTCCACTTT
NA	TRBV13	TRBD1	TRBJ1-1	CASSSDRLMNTEAFF	TGTGCCAGCAGCTCGGACAGGTTGATGAACACTGAAGCTTTCTTT
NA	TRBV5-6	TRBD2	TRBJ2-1	CASSFLSGGRMEQFF	TGTGCCAGCAGCTTCCTTAGCGGGGGCCGAATGGAGCAGTTCTTC